One TCR beta chain is described in this entry. The antigen it binds to is not known. Qualities for individual bases were not recorded, and no much larger clone is one base off. These data belong to a study of cytotoxic CD8 clonotypes in ibrutinib-treated CLL (dated by TCRdb to the early 2020s). As for the study more broadly: The cohort had about a dozen relapsed/refractory and more than 14 treatment-naive patients; approximately 17 were IGHV unmutated. Partial responses were observed in about 25 patients and complete responses in 2; after a median follow-up of 68 months, remission was maintained in 14 patients and progression was observed in about twelve. Samples at response were collected after a median of about 12 months of treatment, with a range of 6 to 36 months. An average of roughly 250,000 productive templates and tens of thousands of productive rearrangements was obtained per sample. Of the roughly 90 participants in the trial, roughly 26 had longitudinal samples available. Cryopreserved peripheral blood mononuclear cells were collected at three points: before therapy, at response, and at either sustained remission or disease progression. Every remission and progressive disease sample was obtained while ibrutinib was still being received by the patients.

Each clonotype received, on average, roughly 9.6x coverage in deep resolution sequencing performed on a MiSeq, where the target depth lay between 1 in 1 million and 1 in 200,000 T cells. The immunoSEQ hsTCRB Kit was used to generate TCR beta libraries. Per the authors' processing: ImmunoSEQ Data Assistant and ImmunoSEQ Analyzer were used for data analysis, and V, D and J genes were assigned according to IMGT definitions. Clonality, with values ranging from 0 to 1, was calculated as one minus the normalized Shannon entropy of productive rearrangement frequencies. Public clonotype analysis was restricted to overrepresented clonotypes comprising at least 0.05% of each patient's repertoire. About twelve repertoires from age-matched healthy donors, obtained from immuneACCESS, served as clonality controls. TCRdb's version of the immuneACCESS table is confined to in-frame rearrangements and falls short of the full clone set. An unresolved V gene accounts for under half of the shortfall where checked; the remainder is of unknown origin. For V, J and clone size, that table is used; D and trimming come from the DNA. Across this sample there are around 150,000 clones, with approximately 90% seen only once. In total, the top ten clones hold roughly 3% of the sample.

Beyond this particular receptor, the publication reports: At baseline, clonality was higher than in age-matched healthy donors and showed a strong correlation with circulating CD8+ T-cell counts. Sampling times were not matched between sustained-remission and progressing patients, and lymph node repertoires were not studied. Clonality increased at ibrutinib response, stayed stable in sustained remission, and fell back toward baseline at progression. Public clonotypes were rare and either contracted or stayed stable during treatment, and the rise in clonality at ibrutinib response reflected the expansion of private clonotypes.

The cysteine opens and the phenylalanine closes a CDR3 of 14 amino acids. Of the read, only the CDR3 DNA is kept; its 42 bases are in frame from base 1. The CDR1 and CDR2 encoded by the germline V gene are MNHEY and SVGAGI. V was cut back by 6 bases and J by 0 bases, leaving a gap of 11 bases between them. The time point label of this sample denotes: progressive disease on ibrutinib. For TCR beta library preparation, 2 to 2.5 micrograms of genomic DNA were isolated from cryopreserved PBMCs. Longitudinal blood samples from CLL patients on ibrutinib monotherapy underwent high-throughput TCR beta sequencing. Patients were enrolled in a phase 2 open-label single-center ibrutinib monotherapy trial.

This clonotype was obtained from a human donor with chronic lymphocytic leukemia. The sample in question was PBMCs, obtained at disease progression, from a patient treated with ibrutinib. The chain links TRBV6-5 with TRBJ1-1, with TRBD1 perhaps the D gene, on 5 matching bases. The DNA is TGTGCCAGCAGGAGAACAGGTTTGAACACTGAAGCTTTCTTT. Its translation reads: CASRRTGLNTEAFF.